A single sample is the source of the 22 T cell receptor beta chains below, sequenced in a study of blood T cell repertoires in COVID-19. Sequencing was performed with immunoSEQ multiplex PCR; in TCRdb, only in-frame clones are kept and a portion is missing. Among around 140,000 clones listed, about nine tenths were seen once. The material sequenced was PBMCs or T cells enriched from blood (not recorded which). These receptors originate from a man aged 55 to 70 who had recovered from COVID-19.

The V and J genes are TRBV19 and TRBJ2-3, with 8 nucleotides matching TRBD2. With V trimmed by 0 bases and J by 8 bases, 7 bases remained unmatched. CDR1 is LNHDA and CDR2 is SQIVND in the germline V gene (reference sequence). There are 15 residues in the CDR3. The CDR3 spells CASSIDPGRVGTQYF. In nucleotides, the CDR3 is TGTGCCAGTAGTATAGATCCCGGGAGGGTTGGTACGCAGTATTTT.

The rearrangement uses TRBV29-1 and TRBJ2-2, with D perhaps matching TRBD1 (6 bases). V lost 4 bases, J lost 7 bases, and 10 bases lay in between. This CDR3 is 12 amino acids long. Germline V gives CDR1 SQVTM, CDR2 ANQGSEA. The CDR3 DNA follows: TGCAGCGTTGTACAGGGTCTCGGGGAGCTGTTTTTT. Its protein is CSVVQGLGELFF.

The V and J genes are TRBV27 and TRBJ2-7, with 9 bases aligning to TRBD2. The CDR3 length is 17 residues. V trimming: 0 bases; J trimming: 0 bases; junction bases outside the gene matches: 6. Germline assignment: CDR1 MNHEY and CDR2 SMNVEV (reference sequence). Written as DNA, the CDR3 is TGTGCCAGCAGTTTATCGGGGACTAGCTGGTCCTCCTACGAGCAGTACTTC. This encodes CASSLSGTSWSSYEQYF.

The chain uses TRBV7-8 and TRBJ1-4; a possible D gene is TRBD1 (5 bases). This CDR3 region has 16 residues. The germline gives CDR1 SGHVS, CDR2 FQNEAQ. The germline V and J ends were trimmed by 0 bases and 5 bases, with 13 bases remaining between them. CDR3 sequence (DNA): TGTGCCAGCAGCTTAGCGCGGGACTCCCGAAATGAAAAACTGTTTTTT. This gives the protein CASSLARDSRNEKLFF.

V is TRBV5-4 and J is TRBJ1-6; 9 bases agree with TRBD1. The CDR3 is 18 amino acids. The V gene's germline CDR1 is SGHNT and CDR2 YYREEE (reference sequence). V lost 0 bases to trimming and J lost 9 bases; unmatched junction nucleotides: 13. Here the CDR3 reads CASSLVGTGNLPLSPLHF. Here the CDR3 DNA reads TGTGCCAGCAGCTTGGTGGGGACAGGGAACTTACCCCTTTCACCCCTCCACTTT.

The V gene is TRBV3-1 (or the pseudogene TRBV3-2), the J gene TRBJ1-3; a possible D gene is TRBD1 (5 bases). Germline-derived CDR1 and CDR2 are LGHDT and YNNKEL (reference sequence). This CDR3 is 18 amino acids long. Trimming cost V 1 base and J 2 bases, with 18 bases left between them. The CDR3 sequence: CASSQGLPGGTAGNTIYF. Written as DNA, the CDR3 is TGTGCCAGCAGCCAAGGCCTCCCGGGGGGGACGGCTGGAAACACCATATATTTT.

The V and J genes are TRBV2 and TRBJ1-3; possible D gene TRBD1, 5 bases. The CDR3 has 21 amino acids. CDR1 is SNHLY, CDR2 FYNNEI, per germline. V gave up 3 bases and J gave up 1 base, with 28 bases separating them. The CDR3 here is CASSDPRRGGSVKSSGNTIYF. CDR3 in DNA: TGTGCCAGCAGTGACCCGAGGAGGGGAGGTAGTGTCAAAAGTTCTGGAAACACCATATATTTT.

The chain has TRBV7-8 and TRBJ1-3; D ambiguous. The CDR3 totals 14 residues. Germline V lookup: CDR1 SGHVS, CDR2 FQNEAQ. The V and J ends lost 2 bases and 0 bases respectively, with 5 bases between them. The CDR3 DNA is TGTGCCAGCAGCTTACAGGTCTCTGGAAACACCATATATTTT. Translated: CASSLQVSGNTIYF.

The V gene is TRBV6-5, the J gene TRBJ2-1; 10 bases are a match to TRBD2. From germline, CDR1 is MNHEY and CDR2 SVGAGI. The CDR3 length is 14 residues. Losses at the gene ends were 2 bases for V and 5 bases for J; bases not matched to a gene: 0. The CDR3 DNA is TGTGCCAGCAGTTACCTAGCGGGGGACAATGAGCAGTTCTTC. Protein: CASSYLAGDNEQFF.

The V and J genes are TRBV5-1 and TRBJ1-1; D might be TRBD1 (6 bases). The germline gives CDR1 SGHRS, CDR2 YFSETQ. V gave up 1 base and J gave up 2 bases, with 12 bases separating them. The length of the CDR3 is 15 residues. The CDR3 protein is CASSLTTGPNTEAFF. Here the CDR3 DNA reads TGCGCCAGCAGCTTGACCACAGGGCCTAACACTGAAGCTTTCTTT.

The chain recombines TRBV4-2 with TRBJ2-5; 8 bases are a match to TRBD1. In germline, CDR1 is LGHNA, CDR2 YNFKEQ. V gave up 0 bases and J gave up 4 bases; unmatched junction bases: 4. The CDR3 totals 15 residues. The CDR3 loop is CASSQDPRGRETQYF. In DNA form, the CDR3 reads TGTGCCAGCAGCCAAGATCCCAGGGGGCGAGAGACCCAGTACTTC.

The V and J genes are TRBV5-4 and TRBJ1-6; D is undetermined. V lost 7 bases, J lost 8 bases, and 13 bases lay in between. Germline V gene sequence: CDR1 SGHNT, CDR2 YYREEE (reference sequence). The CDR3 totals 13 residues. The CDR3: CASSSGVDSPLHF. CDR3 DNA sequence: TGTGCCAGCTCCTCGGGAGTTGATTCACCCCTCCACTTT.

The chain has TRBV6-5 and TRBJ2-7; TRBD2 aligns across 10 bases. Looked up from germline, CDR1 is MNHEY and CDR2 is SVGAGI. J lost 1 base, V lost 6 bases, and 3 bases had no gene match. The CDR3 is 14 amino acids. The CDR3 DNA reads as TGTGCCAGCAGATCGACTAGCGGGTCCTACGAGCAGTACTTC. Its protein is CASRSTSGSYEQYF.

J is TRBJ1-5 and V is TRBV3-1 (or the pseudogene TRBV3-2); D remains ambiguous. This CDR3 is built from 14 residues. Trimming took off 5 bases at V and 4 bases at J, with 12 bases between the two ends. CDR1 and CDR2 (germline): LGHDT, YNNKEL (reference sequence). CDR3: CASSAGGWNQPQHF. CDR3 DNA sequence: TGTGCCAGCAGCGCTGGAGGGTGGAATCAGCCCCAGCATTTT.

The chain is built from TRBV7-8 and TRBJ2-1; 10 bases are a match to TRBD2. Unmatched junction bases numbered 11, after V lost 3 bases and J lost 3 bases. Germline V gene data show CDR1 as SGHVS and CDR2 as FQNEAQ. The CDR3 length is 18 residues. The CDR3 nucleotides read TGTGCCAGCAGCTTCCCGACTAGCGGGCCCGGGAGCTACAATGAGCAGTTCTTC. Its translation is CASSFPTSGPGSYNEQFF.

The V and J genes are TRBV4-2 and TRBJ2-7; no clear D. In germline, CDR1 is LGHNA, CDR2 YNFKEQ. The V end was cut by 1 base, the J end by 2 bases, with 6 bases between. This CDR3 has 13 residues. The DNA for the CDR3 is TGTGCCAGCAGCCAAGCTAGGACCTACGAGCAGTACTTC. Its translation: CASSQARTYEQYF.

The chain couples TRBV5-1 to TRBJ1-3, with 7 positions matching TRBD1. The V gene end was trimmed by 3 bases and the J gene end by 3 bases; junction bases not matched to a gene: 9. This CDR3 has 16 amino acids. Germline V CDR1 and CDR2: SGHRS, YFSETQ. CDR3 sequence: CASSWTGGFGGNTIYF. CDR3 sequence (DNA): TGCGCCAGCAGCTGGACAGGAGGGTTTGGTGGAAACACCATATATTTT.

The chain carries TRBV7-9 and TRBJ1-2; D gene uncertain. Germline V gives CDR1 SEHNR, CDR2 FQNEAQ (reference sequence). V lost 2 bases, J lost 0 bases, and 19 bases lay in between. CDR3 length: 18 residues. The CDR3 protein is CASSLKRAGTYTNYGYTF. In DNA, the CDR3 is TGTGCCAGCAGCTTAAAGCGGGCAGGAACTTACACTAACTATGGCTACACCTTC.

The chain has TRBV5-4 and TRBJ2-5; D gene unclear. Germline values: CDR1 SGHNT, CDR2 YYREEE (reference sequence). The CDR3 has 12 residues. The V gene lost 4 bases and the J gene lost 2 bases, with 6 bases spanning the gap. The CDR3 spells CASSATQETQYF. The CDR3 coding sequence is TGTGCCAGCAGCGCGACTCAAGAGACCCAGTACTTC.

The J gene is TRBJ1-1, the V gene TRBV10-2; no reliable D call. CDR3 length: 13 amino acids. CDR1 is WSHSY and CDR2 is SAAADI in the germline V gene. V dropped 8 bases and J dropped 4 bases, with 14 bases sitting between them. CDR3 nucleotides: TGCGCCAGCGCCAACACGGAGGGCACTGAAGCTTTCTTT. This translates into CASANTEGTEAFF.

The CDR3 nucleotides read TGCAGCGTTGACAGGACAGGGAGTAACGAGCAGTACTTC. Translated, it gives CSVDRTGSNEQYF. The chain combines TRBV29-1 with TRBJ2-7, with 8 bases lining up with TRBD1. V lost 3 bases, J lost 5 bases, and 6 bases stayed unmatched. The germline V gene encodes CDR1 SQVTM and CDR2 ANQGSEA. CDR3 length: 13 residues.

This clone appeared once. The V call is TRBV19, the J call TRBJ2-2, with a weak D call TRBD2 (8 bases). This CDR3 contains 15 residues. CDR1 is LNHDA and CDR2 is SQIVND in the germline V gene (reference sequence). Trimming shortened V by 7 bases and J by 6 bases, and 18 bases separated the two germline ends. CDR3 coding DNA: TGTGCCAGTAAAAAGGGACTAGACAGGGCCGGGGAGCTGTTTTTT. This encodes CASKKGLDRAGELFF.